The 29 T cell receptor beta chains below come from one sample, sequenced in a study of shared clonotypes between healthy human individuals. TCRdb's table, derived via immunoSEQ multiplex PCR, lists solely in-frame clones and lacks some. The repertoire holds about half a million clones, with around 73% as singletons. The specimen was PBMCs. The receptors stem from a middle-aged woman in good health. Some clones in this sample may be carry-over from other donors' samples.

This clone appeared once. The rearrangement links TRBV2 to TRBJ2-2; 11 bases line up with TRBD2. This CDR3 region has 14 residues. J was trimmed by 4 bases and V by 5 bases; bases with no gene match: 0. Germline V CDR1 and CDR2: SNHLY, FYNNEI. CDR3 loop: CASSTSGSTGELFF. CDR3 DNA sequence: TGTGCCAGCAGTACTAGCGGGAGCACCGGGGAGCTGTTTTTT.

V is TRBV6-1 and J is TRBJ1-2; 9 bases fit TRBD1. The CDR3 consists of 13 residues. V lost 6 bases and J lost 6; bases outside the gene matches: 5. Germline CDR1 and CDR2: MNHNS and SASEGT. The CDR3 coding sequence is TGTGCCAGCAGGCTACAGGGGGCGGATGGCTACACCTTC. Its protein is CASRLQGADGYTF.

DNA of the CDR3: TGTGCCAGCAGCTTAATGCTTGTAGCGGGCGGCGATACGCAGTATTTT. This codes for CASSLMLVAGGDTQYF. The chain joins TRBV7-2 to TRBJ2-3; 7 nucleotides match TRBD2. Germline CDR1 is SGHTA and CDR2 is FQGNSA. The length of the CDR3 is 16 residues. J gave up 6 bases and V 2 bases, and 11 bases lay outside the gene matches.

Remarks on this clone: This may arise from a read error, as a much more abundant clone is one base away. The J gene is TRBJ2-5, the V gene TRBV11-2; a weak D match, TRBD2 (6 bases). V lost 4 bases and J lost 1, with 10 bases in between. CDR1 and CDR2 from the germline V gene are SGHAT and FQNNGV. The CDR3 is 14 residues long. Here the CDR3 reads CASSSLGGQETQYF. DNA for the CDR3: TGTGCCAGCAGCTCACTGGGGGGCCAAGAGACCCAGTACTTC.

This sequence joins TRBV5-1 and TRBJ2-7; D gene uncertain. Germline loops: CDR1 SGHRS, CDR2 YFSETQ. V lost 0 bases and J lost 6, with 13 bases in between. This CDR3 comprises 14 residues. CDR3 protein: CASSLDTMGTEQYF. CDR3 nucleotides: TGCGCCAGCAGCTTGGACACTATGGGTACCGAGCAGTACTTC. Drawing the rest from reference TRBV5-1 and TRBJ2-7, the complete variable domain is KAGVTQTPRYLIKTRGQQVTLSCSPISGHRSVSWYQQTPGQGLQFLFEYFSETQRNKGNFPGRFSGRQFSNSRSEMNVSTLELGDSALYLCASSLDTMGTEQYFGPGTRLTVT.

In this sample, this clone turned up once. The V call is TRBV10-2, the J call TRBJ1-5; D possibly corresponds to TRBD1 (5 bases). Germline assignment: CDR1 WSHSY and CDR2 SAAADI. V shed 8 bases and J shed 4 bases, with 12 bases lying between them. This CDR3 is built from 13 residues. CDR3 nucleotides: TGCGCCAGCGGGCAGGGAGGGAATCAGCCCCAGCATTTT. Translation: CASGQGGNQPQHF.

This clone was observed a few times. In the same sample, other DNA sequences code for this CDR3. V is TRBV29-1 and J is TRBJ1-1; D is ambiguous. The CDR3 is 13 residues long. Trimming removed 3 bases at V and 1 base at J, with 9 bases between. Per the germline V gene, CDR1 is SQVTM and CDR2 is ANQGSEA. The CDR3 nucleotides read TGCAGCGTTGAGGGGTTCGGGAACACTGAAGCTTTCTTT. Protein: CSVEGFGNTEAFF.

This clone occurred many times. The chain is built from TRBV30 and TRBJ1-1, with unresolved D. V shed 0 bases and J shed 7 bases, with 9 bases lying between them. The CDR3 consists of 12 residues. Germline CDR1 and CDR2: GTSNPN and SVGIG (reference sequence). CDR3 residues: CAWSVLGFEAFF. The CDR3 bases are TGTGCCTGGAGTGTACTGGGGTTTGAAGCTTTCTTT.

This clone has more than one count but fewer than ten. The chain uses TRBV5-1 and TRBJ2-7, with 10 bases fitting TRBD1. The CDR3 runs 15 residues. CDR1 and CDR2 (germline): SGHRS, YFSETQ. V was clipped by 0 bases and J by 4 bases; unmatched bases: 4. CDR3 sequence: CASSLGQGAQYEQYF. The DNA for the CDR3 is TGCGCCAGCAGCTTGGGACAGGGGGCACAATACGAGCAGTACTTC.

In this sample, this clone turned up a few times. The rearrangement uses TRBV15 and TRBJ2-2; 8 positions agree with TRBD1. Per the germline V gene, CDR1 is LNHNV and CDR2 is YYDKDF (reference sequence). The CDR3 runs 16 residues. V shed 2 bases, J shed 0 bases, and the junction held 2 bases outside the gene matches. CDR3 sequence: CATSRLQGANTGELFF. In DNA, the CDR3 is TGTGCCACCAGCAGATTACAGGGGGCGAACACCGGGGAGCTGTTTTTT.

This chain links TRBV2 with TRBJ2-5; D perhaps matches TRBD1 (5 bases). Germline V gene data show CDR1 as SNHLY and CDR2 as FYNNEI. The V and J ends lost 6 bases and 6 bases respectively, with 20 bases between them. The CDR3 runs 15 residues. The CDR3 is CASSQTDMFIKTQYF. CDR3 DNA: TGTGCCAGCAGCCAGACGGACATGTTCATCAAGACCCAGTACTTC.

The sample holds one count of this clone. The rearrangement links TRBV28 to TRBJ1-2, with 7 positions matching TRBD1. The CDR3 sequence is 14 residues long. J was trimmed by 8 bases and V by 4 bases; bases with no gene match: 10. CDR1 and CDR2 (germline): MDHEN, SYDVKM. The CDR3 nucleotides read TGTGCCAGCAGTTCAGGGGGGGACACACTGGGCTACACCTTC. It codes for CASSSGGDTLGYTF.

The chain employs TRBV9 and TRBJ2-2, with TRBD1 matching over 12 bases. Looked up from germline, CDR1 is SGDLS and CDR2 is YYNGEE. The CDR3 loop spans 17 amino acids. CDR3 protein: CDKRGQGAVPNTGELFF. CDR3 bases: TGTGACAAACGGGGACAGGGGGCGGTCCCGAACACCGGGGAGCTGTTTTTT.

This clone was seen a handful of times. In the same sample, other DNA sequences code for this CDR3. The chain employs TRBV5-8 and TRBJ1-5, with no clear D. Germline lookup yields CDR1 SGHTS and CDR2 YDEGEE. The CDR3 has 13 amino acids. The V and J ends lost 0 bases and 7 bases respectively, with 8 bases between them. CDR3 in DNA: TGTGCCAGCAGCTTGGTAAAGGGACAGCCCCAGCATTTT. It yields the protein CASSLVKGQPQHF.

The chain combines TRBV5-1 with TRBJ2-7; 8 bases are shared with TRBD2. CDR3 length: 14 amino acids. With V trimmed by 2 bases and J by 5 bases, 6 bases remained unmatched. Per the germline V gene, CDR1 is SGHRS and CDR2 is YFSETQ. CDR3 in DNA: TGCGCCAGCAGCTTTCGGGGGGGTTCCAACGAGCAGTACTTC. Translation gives CASSFRGGSNEQYF.

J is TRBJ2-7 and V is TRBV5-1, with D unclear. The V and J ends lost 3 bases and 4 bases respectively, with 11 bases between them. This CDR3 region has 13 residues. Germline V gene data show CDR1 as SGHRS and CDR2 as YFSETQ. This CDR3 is CASSWAKEYEQYF. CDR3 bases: TGCGCCAGCAGCTGGGCTAAAGAGTACGAGCAGTACTTC.

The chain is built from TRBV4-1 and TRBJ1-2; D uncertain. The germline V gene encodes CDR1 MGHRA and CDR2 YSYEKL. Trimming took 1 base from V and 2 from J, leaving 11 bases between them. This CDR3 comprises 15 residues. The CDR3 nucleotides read TGCGCCAGCAGCCAAGTACCGACCGAGAACTATGGCTACACCTTC. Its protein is CASSQVPTENYGYTF.

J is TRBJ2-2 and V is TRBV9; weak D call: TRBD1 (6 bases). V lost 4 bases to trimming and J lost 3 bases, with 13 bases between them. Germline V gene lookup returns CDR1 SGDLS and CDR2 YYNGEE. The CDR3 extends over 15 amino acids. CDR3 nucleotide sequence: TGTGCCAGCAGCCTCAGGGGTTCGGACACCGGGGAGCTGTTTTTT. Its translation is CASSLRGSDTGELFF.

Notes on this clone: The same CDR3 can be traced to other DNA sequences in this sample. The CDR3 protein is CASSAGQGQETQYF. DNA for the CDR3: TGTGCCAGCAGCGCAGGACAGGGCCAAGAGACCCAGTACTTC. The J gene is TRBJ2-5, the V gene TRBV9, with TRBD1 matching over 8 bases. The CDR3 has 14 amino acids. V shed 3 bases, J shed 1 base, and the junction held 2 bases outside the gene matches. Germline V lookup: CDR1 SGDLS, CDR2 YYNGEE.

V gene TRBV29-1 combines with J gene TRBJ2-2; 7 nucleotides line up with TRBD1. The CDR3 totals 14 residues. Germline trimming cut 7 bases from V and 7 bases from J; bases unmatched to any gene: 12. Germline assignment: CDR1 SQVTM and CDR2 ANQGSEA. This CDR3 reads CSAQGQRTRGELFF. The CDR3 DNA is TGCAGCGCCCAGGGACAGAGGACTCGCGGGGAGCTGTTTTTT.

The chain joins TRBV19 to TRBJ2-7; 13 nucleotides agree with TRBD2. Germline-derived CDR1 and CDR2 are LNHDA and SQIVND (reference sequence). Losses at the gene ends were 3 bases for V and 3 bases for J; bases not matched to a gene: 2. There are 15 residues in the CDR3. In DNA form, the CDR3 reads TGTGCCAGTAGTATGACTAGCGGGAGGTACTACGAGCAGTACTTC. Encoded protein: CASSMTSGRYYEQYF.

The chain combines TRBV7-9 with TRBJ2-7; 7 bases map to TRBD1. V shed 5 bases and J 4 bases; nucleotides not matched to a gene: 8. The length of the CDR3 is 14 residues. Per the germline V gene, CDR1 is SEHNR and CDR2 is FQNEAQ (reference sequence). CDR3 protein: CASSETGNDYEQYF. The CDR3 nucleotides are TGTGCCAGCAGCGAGACAGGGAATGATTACGAGCAGTACTTC.

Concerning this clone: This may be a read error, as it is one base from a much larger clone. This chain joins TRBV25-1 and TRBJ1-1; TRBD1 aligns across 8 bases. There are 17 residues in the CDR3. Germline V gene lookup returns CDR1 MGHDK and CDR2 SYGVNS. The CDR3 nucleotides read TGTGCCAGCAGTGAACCCCGGACAGGGCAAGGTTCCACTGGAGCTTTCTTT. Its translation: CASSEPRTGQGSTGAFF.

CDR3 region: CASSFQGANYGYTF. The CDR3 DNA is TGTGCCAGCAGCTTTCAGGGAGCTAACTATGGCTACACCTTC. The chain uses TRBV7-2 and TRBJ1-2; maybe TRBD1 (5 bases). The ends were cut back, 3 bases at V and 0 bases at J, with 8 bases in the middle. CDR3 length: 14 residues. Germline CDR1 reads SGHTA; CDR2 reads FQGNSA.

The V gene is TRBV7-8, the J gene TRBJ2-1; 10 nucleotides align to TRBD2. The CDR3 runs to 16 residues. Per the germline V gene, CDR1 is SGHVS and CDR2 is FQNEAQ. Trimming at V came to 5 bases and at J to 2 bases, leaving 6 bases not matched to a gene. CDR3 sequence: CASSPWTSGAYNEQFF. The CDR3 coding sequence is TGTGCCAGCAGCCCTTGGACTAGCGGAGCCTACAATGAGCAGTTCTTC.

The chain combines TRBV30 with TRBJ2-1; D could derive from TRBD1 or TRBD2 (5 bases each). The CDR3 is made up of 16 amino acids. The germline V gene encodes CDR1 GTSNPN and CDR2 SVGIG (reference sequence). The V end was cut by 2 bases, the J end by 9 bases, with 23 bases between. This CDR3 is CAWSPPGPVVSLEQFF. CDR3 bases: TGTGCCTGGAGTCCCCCGGGACCGGTCGTGAGTCTTGAGCAGTTCTTC.

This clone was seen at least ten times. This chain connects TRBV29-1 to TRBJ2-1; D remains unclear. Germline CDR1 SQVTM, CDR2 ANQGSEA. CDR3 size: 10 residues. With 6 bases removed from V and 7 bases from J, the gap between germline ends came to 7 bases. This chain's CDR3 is CSVLGNEQFF. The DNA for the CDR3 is TGCAGCGTCCTAGGGAATGAGCAGTTCTTC.

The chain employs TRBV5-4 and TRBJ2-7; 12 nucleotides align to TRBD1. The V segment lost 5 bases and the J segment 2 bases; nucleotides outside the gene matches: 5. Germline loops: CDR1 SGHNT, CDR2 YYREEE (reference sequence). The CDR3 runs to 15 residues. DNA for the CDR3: TGTGCCAGCAGTCCCGGGACAGGGGGCCCCTACGAGCAGTACTTC. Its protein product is CASSPGTGGPYEQYF.

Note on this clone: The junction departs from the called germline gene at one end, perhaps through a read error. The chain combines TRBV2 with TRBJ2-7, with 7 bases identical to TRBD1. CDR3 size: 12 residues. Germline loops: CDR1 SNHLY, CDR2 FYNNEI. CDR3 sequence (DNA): TGTGCCAGCAGATCCCGGGACAGCGCCGGGGCCTTC. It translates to CASRSRDSAGAF.